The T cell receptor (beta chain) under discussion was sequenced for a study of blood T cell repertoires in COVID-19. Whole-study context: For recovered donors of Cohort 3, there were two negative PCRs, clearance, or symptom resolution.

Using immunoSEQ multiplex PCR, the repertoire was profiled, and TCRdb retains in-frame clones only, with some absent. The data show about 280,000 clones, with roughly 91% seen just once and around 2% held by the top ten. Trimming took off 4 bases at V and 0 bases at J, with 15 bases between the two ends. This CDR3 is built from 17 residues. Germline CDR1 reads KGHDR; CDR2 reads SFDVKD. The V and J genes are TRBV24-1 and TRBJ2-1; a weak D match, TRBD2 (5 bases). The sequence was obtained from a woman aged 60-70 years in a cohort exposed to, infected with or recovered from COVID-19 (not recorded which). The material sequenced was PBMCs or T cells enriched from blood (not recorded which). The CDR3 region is CATSDQWTQSSYNEQFF. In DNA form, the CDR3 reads TGTGCCACCAGTGACCAATGGACTCAGAGCTCCTACAATGAGCAGTTCTTC.